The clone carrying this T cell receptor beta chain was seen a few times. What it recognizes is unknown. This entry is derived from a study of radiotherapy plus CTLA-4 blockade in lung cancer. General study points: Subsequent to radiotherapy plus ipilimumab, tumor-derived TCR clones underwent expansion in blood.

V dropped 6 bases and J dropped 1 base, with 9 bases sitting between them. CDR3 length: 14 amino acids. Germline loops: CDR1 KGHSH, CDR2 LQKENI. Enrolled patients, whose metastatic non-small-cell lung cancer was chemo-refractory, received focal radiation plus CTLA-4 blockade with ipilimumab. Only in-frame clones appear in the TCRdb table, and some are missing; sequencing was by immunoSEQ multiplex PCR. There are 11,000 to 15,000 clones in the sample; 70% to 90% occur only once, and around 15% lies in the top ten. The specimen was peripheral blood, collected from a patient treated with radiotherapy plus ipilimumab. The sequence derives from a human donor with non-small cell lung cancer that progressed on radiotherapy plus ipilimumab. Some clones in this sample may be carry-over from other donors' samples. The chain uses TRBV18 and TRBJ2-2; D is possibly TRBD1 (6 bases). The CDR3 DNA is TGTGCCAGCTCCCCGGGACAGAACACCGGGGAGCTGTTTTTT. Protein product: CASSPGQNTGELFF.